Below, 31 T cell receptor beta chains from the same sample are listed, as sequenced in a study of identical twins. TCRdb redid the calling of the 5' RACE reads with MiXCR, one entry per CDR3 protein. The sample holds 1.5 million to 2 million distinct CDR3 sequences, under 35% seen once. Material for sequencing was cord blood. Receptors were obtained from a newborn girl in good health.

This clonotype has just a few counts. The genes are TRBV21-1 and TRBJ2-3; the D call TRBD2 from the table was never checked on the DNA. TRBV21-1 is annotated as a pseudogene. This CDR3 is built from 17 residues. Written as DNA, the CDR3 is TGTGCCAGCAGCAGAAAGCGGGAGGGAACTAGCACAGATACGCAGTATTTT. Protein: CASSRKREGTSTDTQYF.

The chain couples TRBV4-2 to TRBJ2-4, with 12 bases fitting TRBD2. This CDR3 spans 15 amino acids. CDR1 and CDR2 (germline): LGHNA, YNFKEQ. Trimming took 4 bases from V and 9 from J; bases not matched to a gene: 7. The CDR3 DNA reads TGTGCCAGCAGCCCATCCGGACTAGCGGGGTCCATTCAGTACTTC. This codes for CASSPSGLAGSIQYF.

This clonotype was observed a handful of times. This chain uses TRBV27 with TRBJ1-1; TRBD1 might be the D (6 bases). The germline CDR1 and CDR2 sequences are MNHEY and SMNVEV (reference sequence). This CDR3 region has 14 residues. Trimming took off 4 bases at V and 4 bases at J, with 13 bases between the two ends. The CDR3, as DNA: TGTGCCAGCAGTTCGGGGACACCCACCACTGAAGCTTTCTTT. It yields the protein CASSSGTPTTEAFF.

The chain employs TRBV5-1 and TRBJ2-7; TRBD1 agrees at 9 bases. The trim removed 3 bases at V and 7 bases at J, leaving 8 bases unmatched. The CDR3 length is 14 residues. Germline V gene data show CDR1 as SGHRS and CDR2 as YFSETQ. CDR3 amino acids: CASSSGQGHNEQYF. The DNA of the CDR3 is TGCGCCAGCAGCTCAGGACAGGGGCACAATGAGCAGTACTTC.

The CDR3 spells CASSPNGQGANGYTF. CDR3 in DNA: TGTGCCAGCAGTCCCAACGGACAGGGGGCGAATGGCTACACCTTC. This chain connects TRBV12-3 or TRBV12-4 to TRBJ1-2, with 11 bases lining up with TRBD1. The V segment lost 5 bases and the J segment 6 bases; nucleotides outside the gene matches: 8. This CDR3 contains 15 residues.

This clonotype has a count of ten or more. CDR3 in DNA: TGCAGTGCTAGACAAATCCGGGACAGGGGGCTCTACGAGCAGTACTTC. Encoded protein: CSARQIRDRGLYEQYF. V gene TRBV20-1 combines with J gene TRBJ2-7; 12 bases align to TRBD1. With V trimmed by 2 bases and J by 3 bases, 8 bases remained unmatched. CDR3 size: 16 residues. CDR1 DFQATT and CDR2 SNEGSKA come from the germline V gene (reference sequence).

In its sample, this clonotype was seen many times. A much larger clone sits a single nucleotide away, making a read error possible. The chain joins TRBV11-2 to TRBJ2-3, with TRBD2 matching over 9 bases. V lost 2 bases and J lost 1; bases outside the gene matches: 1. The CDR3 is made up of 15 amino acids. The germline V gene has CDR1 SGHAT and CDR2 FQNNGV. The CDR3 here is CASSLIAGGTDTQYF. CDR3 in DNA: TGTGCCAGCAGCTTAATAGCGGGGGGCACAGATACGCAGTATTTT.

The chain has TRBV12-3 or TRBV12-4 and TRBJ1-5; D remains unclear. Trimming stripped 7 bases from V and 6 bases from J, with 16 bases between. The CDR3 is 14 residues long. In DNA, the CDR3 is TGTGCCAGCACTCTACACGGGGTCGTTCAGCCCCAGCATTTT. It encodes CASTLHGVVQPQHF.

This chain uses TRBV20-1 with TRBJ2-3; weak D call: TRBD1 (5 bases). The CDR3 sequence is 12 residues long. The germline V gene encodes CDR1 DFQATT and CDR2 SNEGSKA (reference sequence). CDR3 region: CRGTGSIDTQYF. CDR3 nucleotide sequence: TGCAGAGGAACAGGTTCCATCGATACGCAGTATTTT.

V usage is TRBV4-2 and J usage is TRBJ2-2, with D unclear. The CDR3 sequence is 13 residues long. Trimming shortened V by 3 bases and J by 3 bases, and 5 bases separated the two germline ends. CDR1 and CDR2 (germline): LGHNA, YNFKEQ. CDR3 sequence reads: CASSQIDTGELFF. CDR3 DNA: TGTGCCAGCAGCCAGATTGACACCGGGGAGCTGTTTTTT.

In its sample, this clonotype was seen a few times. Compared with germline, one end of the junction differs, possibly owing to a read error. The V gene is TRBV2, the J gene TRBJ2-3, with D possibly called TRBD1 or TRBD2 (5 bases each). This CDR3 has 15 amino acids. Germline assignment: CDR1 SNHLY and CDR2 FYNNEI. CDR3 amino acids: CASIEVGGPTDTQYF. The CDR3 DNA follows: TGTGCCAGCATTGAAGTTGGGGGACCCACAGATACGCAGTATTTT.

The rearrangement uses TRBV5-1 and TRBJ2-5; TRBD2 matches at 9 bases. Trimming cost V 7 bases and J 2 bases; bases outside gene matches: 0. The germline CDR1 and CDR2 sequences are SGHRS and YFSETQ. The CDR3 runs 12 residues. The CDR3 nucleotides read TGCGCCAGCCTAGCGGGGCAAGAGACCCAGTACTTC. Protein sequence: CASLAGQETQYF.

The chain is built from TRBV2 and TRBJ1-1; 7 positions match TRBD1. The CDR3 is 14 residues long. The junction had 5 bases not matched to a gene; V was cut back by 7 bases and J by 0 bases. Germline V gene data show CDR1 as SNHLY and CDR2 as FYNNEI. CDR3 DNA: TGTGCCAGCAAGGGACAGCCCTTGAACACTGAAGCTTTCTTT. It translates to CASKGQPLNTEAFF.

This clonotype was detected many times. This could be a read error, since a much larger clone is one nucleotide away. The rearrangement uses TRBV12-3 or TRBV12-4 and TRBJ2-7; D is unclear. V lost 8 bases to trimming and J lost 3 bases, with 8 bases between them. This CDR3 has 11 residues. The CDR3 sequence is CASGWGYEQYF. CDR3 nucleotide sequence: TGTGCCAGCGGTTGGGGCTACGAGCAGTACTTC.

This chain joins TRBV5-1 and TRBJ1-1; 8 nucleotides agree with TRBD1. V lost 4 bases to trimming and J lost 5 bases; unmatched junction nucleotides: 7. The germline V gene has CDR1 SGHRS and CDR2 YFSETQ. The CDR3 covers 14 residues. The CDR3 DNA reads as TGCGCCAGCAGCCGACAGGGGCCGGGGACTGAAGCTTTCTTT. Its protein product is CASSRQGPGTEAFF. The full variable domain, with the rest looked up from reference TRBV5-1 and TRBJ1-1, is KAGVTQTPRYLIKTRGQQVTLSCSPISGHRSVSWYQQTPGQGLQFLFEYFSETQRNKGNFPGRFSGRQFSNSRSEMNVSTLELGDSALYLCASSRQGPGTEAFFGQGTRLTVV.

This clonotype has just a few counts. The chain couples TRBV5-1 to TRBJ2-1, with no clear D. Germline values: CDR1 SGHRS, CDR2 YFSETQ. The CDR3 covers 14 residues. Trimming took 6 bases from V and 2 from J, leaving 12 bases between them. The CDR3 DNA follows: TGCGCCAGCACCCCCCTGGCTACCTACAATGAGCAGTTCTTC. This sequence encodes CASTPLATYNEQFF.

This clonotype was recorded only once. This may come from a read error, since a much larger clone is one base off. The chain is built from TRBV25-1 and TRBJ2-5, with D perhaps given as TRBD1 or TRBD2 (6 bases each). Germline CDR1 and CDR2: MGHDK and SYGVNS. This CDR3 contains 11 residues. The V and J ends lost 5 bases and 11 bases respectively, with 12 bases between them. CDR3 residues: CASSFQGRQYF. CDR3 coding DNA: TGTGCCAGCAGTTTCCAGGGGAGGCAGTACTTC.

This chain uses TRBV7-9 with TRBJ1-1, with TRBD1 as a possible D gene (6 bases). The CDR3 loop spans 15 amino acids. Germline CDR1 SEHNR, CDR2 FQNEAQ (reference sequence). Trimming took 6 bases from V and 1 from J, leaving 15 bases between them. CDR3 coding DNA: TGTGCCAGCAGGGTAACAGGGAGGGCGAACACTGAAGCTTTCTTT. It specifies CASRVTGRANTEAFF.

A remark on this clonotype: At one boundary the junction diverges from the germline segment, which might be a read error. The chain couples TRBV20-1 to TRBJ1-4; D remains ambiguous. Germline CDR1 is DFQATT and CDR2 is SNEGSKA (reference sequence). This CDR3 has 13 amino acids. In nucleotides, the CDR3 is TGCAGTGCTCGGAACCCCGGGAGTGAAGAACTGTTTTTT. It translates to CSARNPGSEELFF.

There are a few counts of this clonotype. The chain couples TRBV24-1 to TRBJ1-2; no firm D call. Looked up from germline, CDR1 is KGHDR and CDR2 is SFDVKD. V gave up 0 bases and J gave up 7 bases, with 11 bases separating them. The CDR3 is made up of 14 amino acids. CDR3 in DNA: TGTGCCACCAGTGATTTGTGGTCGGACGGTGGCTACACCTTC. It codes for CATSDLWSDGGYTF.

This clonotype was counted between two and nine times. The chain joins TRBV12-3 or TRBV12-4 to TRBJ2-3; 8 bases map to TRBD2. With 2 bases clipped from V and 4 bases from J, the junction kept 14 bases outside the gene matches. This CDR3 has 18 amino acids. CDR3 protein: CASSLYGPSGGPADTQYF. CDR3 nucleotide sequence: TGTGCCAGCAGTTTATATGGCCCATCGGGGGGGCCGGCAGATACGCAGTATTTT.

The chain links TRBV5-1 to TRBJ1-1; 8 bases agree with TRBD1. CDR3 length: 16 residues. Trimming removed 1 base from V and 1 base from J; junction bases left unmatched: 6. The germline V gene encodes CDR1 SGHRS and CDR2 YFSETQ. DNA of the CDR3: TGCGCCAGCAGCTTGAATGTCGGACAGGGGAACACTGAAGCTTTCTTT. This gives the protein CASSLNVGQGNTEAFF.

This clonotype was detected a few times. The gene calls are TRBV20-1 and TRBJ2-3; no clear D. The V gene lost 0 bases and the J gene lost 5 bases, with 9 bases spanning the gap. CDR3 length equals 13 residues. CDR1 and CDR2 from the germline V gene are DFQATT and SNEGSKA (reference sequence). The CDR3 region has the DNA TGCAGTGCTAGAGATCGTGTGGGAGATACGCAGTATTTT. Protein sequence: CSARDRVGDTQYF.

This clonotype was found many times. A junction end diverges from the germline sequence, so it may reflect a read error. DNA of the CDR3: TGCGCCAGCGGACAGGGGTCCTACGAGCAGTACTTC. Translation gives CASGQGSYEQYF. V usage is TRBV28 and J usage is TRBJ2-7; 9 positions agree with TRBD1. The CDR3 is 12 amino acids. Germline V CDR1 and CDR2: MDHEN, SYDVKM.

The chain joins TRBV27 to TRBJ2-7, with D perhaps being TRBD1 or TRBD2 (5 bases each). The CDR3 loop spans 15 amino acids. The germline CDR1 and CDR2 sequences are MNHEY and SMNVEV (reference sequence). V lost 5 bases to trimming and J lost 0 bases, with 14 bases between them. The CDR3 DNA reads TGTGCCAGCAGTCTCCGGGACGTGAGCTCCTACGAGCAGTACTTC. This gives the protein CASSLRDVSSYEQYF.

About this clonotype: A read error may account for a junction end that differs from germline. The J gene is TRBJ1-1, the V gene TRBV18, with a possible D match to TRBD1 (5 bases). The germline V gene encodes CDR1 KGHSH and CDR2 LQKENI. The CDR3 is made up of 14 amino acids. The CDR3: CASSPTHGTLGAFF. The CDR3, as DNA: TGCGCCAGCTCACCTACCCATGGGACGCTAGGAGCTTTCTTT.

The rearrangement uses TRBV20-1 and TRBJ1-5; 8 bases fit TRBD1. With V trimmed by 6 bases and J by 2 bases, 12 bases remained unmatched. There are 16 residues in the CDR3. The germline V gene encodes CDR1 DFQATT and CDR2 SNEGSKA (reference sequence). The CDR3 protein is CSATTGGNFRNQPQHF. For the CDR3, the DNA is TGCAGTGCCACCACAGGGGGTAACTTTCGCAATCAGCCCCAGCATTTT.

The genes are TRBV20-1 and TRBJ1-5; D not certain. In germline, CDR1 is DFQATT, CDR2 SNEGSKA (reference sequence). Trimming stripped 3 bases from V and 4 bases from J, with 13 bases between. The CDR3 contains 14 residues. For the CDR3, the DNA is TGCAGTGCTAGTCCCGGGTCGAGAAATCAGCCCCAGCATTTT. Encoded protein: CSASPGSRNQPQHF.

In its sample, this clonotype was seen a few times. This rearrangement joins TRBV9 to TRBJ1-1; D may be TRBD1 (6 bases). V lost 0 bases to trimming and J lost 1 base, with 10 bases between them. CDR1 is SGDLS and CDR2 is YYNGEE in the germline V gene. The CDR3 totals 15 residues. The CDR3 sequence: CASSVARGGNTEAFF. The DNA for the CDR3 is TGTGCCAGCAGCGTAGCCCGAGGGGGGAACACTGAAGCTTTCTTT.

The chain employs TRBV20-1 and TRBJ2-3; tentative D call: TRBD1 (5 bases). Germline CDR1 DFQATT, CDR2 SNEGSKA (reference sequence). The V end lost 0 bases, the J end lost 0 bases, and 10 bases lay between the germline ends. The CDR3 contains 15 residues. The CDR3 spells CSARDRTPSTDTQYF. Written as DNA, the CDR3 is TGCAGTGCTAGAGATCGGACACCTAGCACAGATACGCAGTATTTT.

This clonotype was observed a few times. V is TRBV10-3 and J is TRBJ2-1, with D unresolved. The CDR3 length is 13 residues. The V gene lost 8 bases and the J gene lost 0 bases, with 8 bases spanning the gap. Germline V gene lookup returns CDR1 ENHRY and CDR2 SYGVKD. This chain's CDR3 is CAIQKSSYNEQFF. The CDR3 DNA is TGTGCCATCCAGAAGAGCTCCTACAATGAGCAGTTCTTC.